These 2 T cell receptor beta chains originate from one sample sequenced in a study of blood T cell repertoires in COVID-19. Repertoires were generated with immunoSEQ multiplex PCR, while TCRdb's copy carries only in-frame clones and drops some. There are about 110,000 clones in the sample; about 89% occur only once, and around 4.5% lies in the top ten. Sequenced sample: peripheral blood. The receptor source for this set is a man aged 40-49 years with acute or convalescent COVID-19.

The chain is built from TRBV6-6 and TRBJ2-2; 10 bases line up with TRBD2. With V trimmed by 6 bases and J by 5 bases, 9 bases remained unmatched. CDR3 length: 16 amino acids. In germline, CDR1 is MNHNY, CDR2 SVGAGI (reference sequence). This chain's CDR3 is CASRAKREGGTGELFF. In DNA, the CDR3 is TGTGCCAGCAGAGCTAAGCGGGAGGGAGGGACCGGGGAGCTGTTTTTT.

CDR3 DNA sequence: TGCAGCGTGTCTCGGGACTTTGTAGAGACCCAGTACTTC. Translating gives CSVSRDFVETQYF. The rearrangement joins TRBV29-1 to TRBJ2-5; D is perhaps TRBD2 (6 bases). CDR1 SQVTM and CDR2 ANQGSEA come from the germline V gene. The CDR3 contains 13 residues. V was pared by 6 bases and J by 4 bases, with 15 bases between. Variable domain in full (rest from reference TRBV29-1 and TRBJ2-5): SAVISQKPSRDICQRGTSLTIQCQVDSQVTMMFWYRQQPGQSLTLIATANQGSEATYESGFVIDKFPISRPNLTFSTLTVSNMSPEDSSIYLCSVSRDFVETQYFGPGTRLLVL.